Shown below are 32 T cell receptor beta chains from a single sample sequenced in a study of early T cells in non-severe SARS-CoV-2 infection. TCRdb redid the calling of the 5' RACE reads with MiXCR, one entry per CDR3 protein. The table includes about 40,000 distinct CDR3 sequences, 7.9% detected once. The material was whole blood, obtained at baseline. These receptors were taken from an adult who was a healthcare worker with PCR-confirmed SARS-CoV-2 infection or an uninfected control (not recorded which).

This clonotype was seen ten or more times. This chain uses TRBV11-2 with TRBJ2-7; either TRBD1 or TRBD2 may supply D (5 bases each). Germline V CDR1 and CDR2: SGHAT, FQNNGV. Trimming removed 5 bases at V and 2 bases at J, with 13 bases between. This CDR3 spans 14 amino acids. This CDR3 reads CASSRRDRAYEQYF. The DNA of the CDR3 is TGTGCCAGCAGCCGCCGGGACCGAGCCTACGAGCAGTACTTC.

Ten or more counts support this clonotype. The chain has TRBV2 and TRBJ1-1; 7 bases are a match to TRBD1. Germline loops: CDR1 SNHLY, CDR2 FYNNEI. The CDR3 covers 15 residues. V shed 8 bases and J 0 bases; nucleotides not matched to a gene: 9. CDR3 DNA sequence: TGTGCCAGCTCGAAAGGGGGCAGACTGAACACTGAAGCTTTCTTT. It specifies CASSKGGRLNTEAFF.

The J gene is TRBJ2-3, the V gene TRBV7-2; D is unclear. Germline V gene data show CDR1 as SGHTA and CDR2 as FQGNSA. V gave up 0 bases and J gave up 1 base, with 14 bases separating them. The CDR3 sequence is 17 residues long. The CDR3 nucleotides are TGTGCCAGCAGCTTAGCGATGTGGGAAGCACGCACAGATACGCAGTATTTT. This encodes CASSLAMWEARTDTQYF.

The CDR3 here is CASSLSSGGARYF. CDR3 bases: TGTGCCAGCAGTTTATCCAGCGGGGGGGCCCGGTATTTT. The chain carries TRBV28 and TRBJ2-3; 10 nucleotides line up with TRBD2. The CDR3 contains 13 residues. Trimming took 1 base from V and 14 from J; bases not matched to a gene: 6. CDR1 is MDHEN, CDR2 SYDVKM, per germline.

In its sample, this clonotype was seen a few times. CDR3 sequence: CASSFDPGSNPDFYNSPLHF. CDR3 in DNA: TGTGCCAGCAGCTTTGATCCGGGGTCAAATCCCGATTTCTATAATTCACCCCTCCACTTT. The chain couples TRBV27 to TRBJ1-6, with D unresolved. CDR1 is MNHEY and CDR2 is SMNVEV in the germline V gene (reference sequence). V was cut by 6 bases and J by 3 bases, with 27 bases left in between. The CDR3 covers 20 residues.

The chain joins TRBV7-9 to TRBJ1-1, with TRBD1 as a possible D gene (6 bases). The CDR3 has 13 amino acids. V lost 5 bases and J lost 4, with 11 bases in between. Germline loops: CDR1 SEHNR, CDR2 FQNEAQ (reference sequence). The CDR3 nucleotides are TGTGCCAGCAGCCGACAGGCGGGCACTGAAGCTTTCTTT. Encoded protein: CASSRQAGTEAFF.

V gene TRBV6-5 combines with J gene TRBJ2-2; 7 nucleotides match TRBD1. The V and J ends lost 6 bases and 1 base, in that order; junction bases with no gene match: 5. The CDR3 length is 15 residues. Germline V lookup: CDR1 MNHEY, CDR2 SVGAGI. As DNA, the CDR3 is TGTGCCAGCAGAACAAACAGGGGGAACACCGGGGAGCTGTTTTTT. Protein sequence: CASRTNRGNTGELFF.

The V gene is TRBV6-2 or TRBV6-3, the J gene TRBJ2-3; D possibly uses TRBD1 or TRBD2 (5 bases each). The ends were cut back, 2 bases at V and 5 bases at J, with 20 bases in the middle. The CDR3 has 17 residues. Germline values: CDR1 MNHEY, CDR2 SVGEGT. The CDR3 DNA reads TGTGCCAGCAGTTACACCCCCGGGGTAGGGGCTGAAGATACGCAGTATTTT. Protein: CASSYTPGVGAEDTQYF.

The CDR3 is CASSLAGATYEQYF. The CDR3 region has the DNA TGTGCCAGCAGCTTAGCGGGGGCGACCTACGAGCAGTACTTC. The chain has TRBV7-2 and TRBJ2-7; maybe TRBD1 (6 bases). The length of the CDR3 is 14 residues. Looked up from germline, CDR1 is SGHTA and CDR2 is FQGNSA. V was clipped by 0 bases and J by 2 bases, with 8 bases between them.

This clonotype was counted between two and nine times. The chain carries TRBV28 and TRBJ2-3, with 10 bases aligning to TRBD1. Germline lookup yields CDR1 MDHEN and CDR2 SYDVKM. The CDR3 runs 15 residues. J was trimmed by 5 bases and V by 5 bases; bases with no gene match: 7. This CDR3 reads CASSRQGAWGDTQYF. Written as DNA, the CDR3 is TGTGCCAGCAGTCGACAGGGGGCGTGGGGAGATACGCAGTATTTT.

This clonotype appeared a few times. The CDR3 nucleotides are TGTGCCAGCAGCCAAGATATGAGGGGCTTGAACACTGAAGCTTTCTTT. Protein sequence: CASSQDMRGLNTEAFF. The rearrangement joins TRBV4-2 to TRBJ1-1; TRBD1 might be the D (5 bases). The germline gives CDR1 LGHNA, CDR2 YNFKEQ. This CDR3 region has 16 residues. Deletions cut 0 bases from V and 0 bases from J, with 11 bases between.

This clonotype was counted ten times or more. The V call is TRBV4-1, the J call TRBJ2-7; D may correspond to TRBD1 or TRBD2 (6 bases each). Germline values: CDR1 MGHRA, CDR2 YSYEKL. Trimming shortened V by 0 bases and J by 0 bases, and 9 bases separated the two germline ends. CDR3 length: 15 residues. CDR3 nucleotides: TGCGCCAGCAGCCAAGAGACGGGGGCCTCCTACGAGCAGTACTTC. Its protein product is CASSQETGASYEQYF.

Judged by abundance, this clonotype is large. The chain links TRBV24-1 to TRBJ1-1; 10 bases agree with TRBD1. J was trimmed by 1 base and V by 0 bases; bases with no gene match: 13. CDR1 is KGHDR, CDR2 SFDVKD, per germline. The CDR3 runs 20 residues. Written as DNA, the CDR3 is TGTGCCACCAGTGATTTGCATTTGGGGGACAGGGGCGAGAAGAACACTGAAGCTTTCTTT. Amino acid sequence: CATSDLHLGDRGEKNTEAFF.

The table lists this clonotype with a few counts. The J gene is TRBJ1-5, the V gene TRBV5-6; no definite D call. From germline, CDR1 is SGHDT and CDR2 YYEEEE. This CDR3 comprises 13 residues. Deletions cut 0 bases from V and 2 bases from J, with 3 bases between. CDR3 loop: CASSLGRNQPQHF. As DNA, the CDR3 is TGTGCCAGCAGCTTGGGACGCAATCAGCCCCAGCATTTT.

V usage is TRBV7-2 and J usage is TRBJ2-6; no firm D call. The germline V gene encodes CDR1 SGHTA and CDR2 FQGNSA. V lost 4 bases, J lost 1 base, and 8 bases lay in between. The CDR3 is 15 amino acids. The CDR3 DNA sequence: TGTGCCAGCAGCTCTGGCCCGTCTGGGGCCAACGTCCTGACTTTC. This codes for CASSSGPSGANVLTF.

In this sample, this clonotype turned up a few times. The V gene is TRBV20-1, the J gene TRBJ2-7; D is perhaps TRBD1 (6 bases). The V and J ends lost 7 bases and 4 bases respectively, with 23 bases between them. The CDR3 contains 15 residues. Germline CDR1 DFQATT, CDR2 SNEGSKA (reference sequence). The CDR3 here is CSGNRVTPGRYEQYF. CDR3 DNA sequence: TGCAGTGGGAACAGGGTAACCCCTGGACGATACGAGCAGTACTTC.

This clonotype was picked up many times. The chain uses TRBV19 and TRBJ2-3; the D call may be TRBD1 or TRBD2 (5 bases each). V was trimmed by 8 bases and J by 2 bases, leaving 11 bases between them. From germline, CDR1 is LNHDA and CDR2 SQIVND (reference sequence). The CDR3 is made up of 13 amino acids. The CDR3 region has the DNA TGTGCCAGTGATCCCGGGACCACAGATACGCAGTATTTT. Amino acids: CASDPGTTDTQYF. Full variable domain (missing parts from reference TRBV19 and TRBJ2-3): DGGITQSPKYLFRKEGQNVTLSCEQNLNHDAMYWYRQDPGQGLRLIYYSQIVNDFQKGDIAEGYSVSREKKESFPLTVTSAQKNPTAFYLCASDPGTTDTQYFGPGTRLTVL.

J is TRBJ1-3 and V is TRBV6-6, with unresolved D. Trimming stripped 0 bases from V and 0 bases from J, with 12 bases between. The CDR3 has 17 amino acids. Germline V gene lookup returns CDR1 MNHNY and CDR2 SVGAGI (reference sequence). CDR3 coding DNA: TGTGCCAGCAGTTACTCGATGATGCAGCGCTCTGGAAACACCATATATTTT. Translating it yields CASSYSMMQRSGNTIYF.

This clonotype has a count of ten or more. This chain joins TRBV7-6 and TRBJ2-6; perhaps D is TRBD1 or TRBD2 (5 bases each). This CDR3 region has 16 residues. Germline CDR1 reads SGHVS; CDR2 reads FNYEAQ. The V end was cut by 3 bases, the J end by 4 bases, with 13 bases between. In DNA form, the CDR3 reads TGTGCCAGCAGCTTCGGCGAGGGGCACGGGGCCAACGTCCTGACTTTC. Its protein product is CASSFGEGHGANVLTF. The full variable domain, completed using reference TRBV7-6 and TRBJ2-6, is GAGVSQSPRYKVTKRGQDVALRCDPISGHVSLYWYRQALGQGPEFLTYFNYEAQQDKSGLPNDRFSAERPEGSISTLTIQRTEQRDSAMYRCASSFGEGHGANVLTFGAGSRLTVL.

This clonotype was observed at least ten times. The V call is TRBV2, the J call TRBJ1-5; D not resolved. V was shortened by 1 base and J by 2 bases, with 6 bases between the two germline ends. The CDR3 has 14 residues. Germline V gene lookup returns CDR1 SNHLY and CDR2 FYNNEI. The chain's CDR3 is CASSEEGGNQPQHF. For the CDR3, the DNA is TGTGCCAGCAGTGAAGAGGGTGGCAATCAGCCCCAGCATTTT.

Many counts were recorded for this clonotype. The chain employs TRBV6-2 or TRBV6-3 and TRBJ2-3, with D unresolved. This CDR3 has 12 residues. The V gene lost 4 bases and the J gene lost 2 bases, with 4 bases spanning the gap. Germline lookup yields CDR1 MNHEY and CDR2 SVGEGT. The CDR3 nucleotides read TGTGCCAGCAGTTCTCCCACAGATACGCAGTATTTT. Its protein is CASSSPTDTQYF.

There are a few counts of this clonotype. The chain is built from TRBV9 and TRBJ1-4; D is perhaps TRBD1 (6 bases). CDR3 length: 15 residues. Germline V gene lookup returns CDR1 SGDLS and CDR2 YYNGEE. V was pared by 0 bases and J by 10 bases, with 16 bases between. In nucleotides, the CDR3 is TGTGCCAGCAGCGTAGGGGGGGACACCCCTCGAAAACTGTTTTTT. Encoded protein: CASSVGGDTPRKLFF.

This clonotype turned up a few times. The chain has TRBV30 and TRBJ2-7, with a weak D call TRBD1 (5 bases). Germline V gives CDR1 GTSNPN, CDR2 SVGIG (reference sequence). V lost 2 bases and J lost 2, with 22 bases in between. There are 17 residues in the CDR3. The CDR3, as DNA: TGTGCCTGGAGTCCAGGGAAGCTTAATGACCGGACCTACGAGCAGTACTTC. It translates to CAWSPGKLNDRTYEQYF.

The sample holds a few counts of this clonotype. The chain uses TRBV12-5 and TRBJ1-3; D is possibly TRBD1 (5 bases). Germline CDR1 LGHNT, CDR2 FRNRAP. V lost 3 bases and J 1 base, leaving 13 bases between the germline ends. This CDR3 contains 16 residues. This chain's CDR3 is CASGLTTGLSGNTIYF. The CDR3 DNA sequence: TGTGCTAGTGGTTTAACTACAGGCCTATCTGGAAACACCATATATTTT.

The CDR3 nucleotides are TGTGCCATCCGACAGGGGGGGAATGAGCAGTTCTTC. This codes for CAIRQGGNEQFF. The chain joins TRBV12-3 or TRBV12-4 to TRBJ2-1; TRBD1 aligns across 9 bases. The V gene end was trimmed by 10 bases and the J gene end by 7 bases; junction bases not matched to a gene: 5. The CDR3 has 12 amino acids.

In this sample, this clonotype turned up a few times. The chain is built from TRBV20-1 and TRBJ2-7; D is perhaps TRBD1 (7 bases). Germline CDR1 is DFQATT and CDR2 is SNEGSKA (reference sequence). Trimming removed 5 bases at V and 1 base at J, with 18 bases between. The CDR3 consists of 15 residues. CDR3 DNA: TGCAGTGCTGACTCTACGACAGGGAGGTCCTACGAGCAGTACTTC. Translated: CSADSTTGRSYEQYF.

This clonotype has just a few counts. The chain links TRBV5-6 to TRBJ2-2; D perhaps matches TRBD1 (6 bases). Germline V gene data show CDR1 as SGHDT and CDR2 as YYEEEE. This CDR3 has 14 residues. V was cut by 5 bases and J by 5 bases, with 13 bases left in between. Here the CDR3 DNA reads TGTGCCAGCAGTAACACAGGGCGGACCGGGGAGCTGTTTTTT. Protein product: CASSNTGRTGELFF.

Many counts were recorded for this clonotype. CDR3 sequence (DNA): TGTGCCAGCAGGCCTGACAGGAGTAGCAATCAGCCCCAGCATTTT. Its translation is CASRPDRSSNQPQHF. This chain uses TRBV7-8 with TRBJ1-5; D is perhaps TRBD1 (6 bases). CDR1 is SGHVS and CDR2 is FQNEAQ in the germline V gene. The CDR3 length is 15 residues. Trimming stripped 6 bases from V and 0 bases from J, with 12 bases between.

At least ten counts were recorded for this clonotype. This chain connects TRBV7-6 to TRBJ2-3; possible D gene TRBD2, 5 bases. The V gene lost 1 base and the J gene lost 0 bases, with 11 bases spanning the gap. The CDR3 is made up of 16 amino acids. The V gene's germline CDR1 is SGHVS and CDR2 FNYEAQ. The CDR3 nucleotides read TGTGCCAGCAGCTTAGTAGAGGGCCGGAGCACAGATACGCAGTATTTT. This codes for CASSLVEGRSTDTQYF. Supplemented by reference TRBV7-6 and TRBJ2-3, the full variable domain reads GAGVSQSPRYKVTKRGQDVALRCDPISGHVSLYWYRQALGQGPEFLTYFNYEAQQDKSGLPNDRFSAERPEGSISTLTIQRTEQRDSAMYRCASSLVEGRSTDTQYFGPGTRLTVL.

The table lists this clonotype with a few counts. Written as DNA, the CDR3 is TGTGCCAGCAGCTTAATGAGCAGGGTAGCCAAAAACATTCAGTACTTC. Translation gives CASSLMSRVAKNIQYF. The chain is built from TRBV7-2 and TRBJ2-4; D possibly corresponds to TRBD1 (5 bases). V lost 2 bases, J lost 0 bases, and 11 bases lay in between. Looked up from germline, CDR1 is SGHTA and CDR2 is FQGNSA. The CDR3 totals 16 residues.

This clonotype was seen at least ten times. The chain employs TRBV4-1 and TRBJ1-5; no firm D call. Germline CDR1 MGHRA, CDR2 YSYEKL. The CDR3 length is 13 residues. V lost 0 bases and J lost 7, with 7 bases in between. CDR3 sequence: CASSQDFGQPQHF. In DNA form, the CDR3 reads TGCGCCAGCAGCCAAGATTTCGGACAGCCCCAGCATTTT.

This clonotype was recorded at least ten times. The CDR3 sequence is CSAAGDTRSTEAFF. The DNA for the CDR3 is TGCAGTGCAGCTGGGGACACGCGGAGCACTGAAGCTTTCTTT. V gene TRBV20-1 combines with J gene TRBJ1-1; tentative D call: TRBD1 (6 bases). Germline V CDR1 and CDR2: DFQATT, SNEGSKA (reference sequence). V was shortened by 6 bases and J by 4 bases, with 18 bases between the two germline ends. The CDR3 spans 14 residues.